This is a list of T cell receptor beta chains from one sample in a study of blood T cell repertoires in COVID-19. Measured with immunoSEQ multiplex PCR; TCRdb has only the in-frame clones, and not every one. Seen here are 300,000 or so clones, 90% observed once, and the top ten hold roughly 2.5%. Sequenced sample: PBMCs or T cells enriched from blood (not recorded which). These receptors all stem from a man between 60 and 75 years old who had recovered from COVID-19. Each CDR3 is given with its conserved first and last residue. Each record gives: clone size, D gene, J gene, V gene, CDR3 length, CDR3 protein, CDR3 DNA. The D gene is left open where the match is weak. A row's size may be missing; if present it is once, few, many or a size class.

abundance: NA
d_gene: TRBD2
j_gene: TRBJ2-1
v_gene: TRBV6-1
len: 16
CDR3aa: CASSEVGLAGPPEQFF
CDR3nt: TGTGCCAGCAGTGAAGTGGGGCTAGCGGGTCCCCCTGAGCAGTTCTTC

abundance: once
d_gene: NA
j_gene: TRBJ1-3
v_gene: TRBV2
len: 11
CDR3aa: CASSPLNTIYF
CDR3nt: TGTGCCAGCAGTCCTTTAAACACCATATATTTT

abundance: NA
d_gene: NA
j_gene: TRBJ1-1
v_gene: TRBV7-2
len: 15
CDR3aa: CASSSPATGRTEAFF
CDR3nt: TGTGCCAGCAGCTCACCAGCGACGGGAAGGACTGAAGCTTTCTTT

abundance: NA
d_gene: NA
j_gene: TRBJ2-2
v_gene: TRBV2
len: 14
CDR3aa: CASSVVRNTGELFF
CDR3nt: TGTGCCAGCAGTGTCGTCAGGAACACCGGGGAGCTGTTTTTT

abundance: NA
d_gene: TRBD2
j_gene: TRBJ2-5
v_gene: TRBV30
len: 13
CDR3aa: CAWRRGSRGTQYF
CDR3nt: TGTGCCTGGAGGCGGGGGAGTCGGGGGACCCAGTACTTC

abundance: NA
d_gene: TRBD2
j_gene: TRBJ2-7
v_gene: TRBV5-8
len: 15
CDR3aa: CASSPIAGGSYEQYF
CDR3nt: TGTGCCAGCAGCCCTATAGCGGGAGGGTCCTACGAGCAGTACTTC

abundance: NA
d_gene: NA
j_gene: TRBJ2-3
v_gene: TRBV29-1
len: 14
CDR3aa: CSALAGSSTDTQYF
CDR3nt: TGCAGCGCCCTGGCGGGGTCTAGCACAGATACGCAGTATTTT

abundance: NA
d_gene: NA
j_gene: TRBJ1-1
v_gene: TRBV15
len: 15
CDR3aa: CATSRAQGMNTEAFF
CDR3nt: TGTGCCACCAGCAGAGCGCAGGGGATGAACACTGAAGCTTTCTTT

abundance: NA
d_gene: NA
j_gene: TRBJ2-1
v_gene: TRBV27
len: 16
CDR3aa: CASSSSGYSSYNEQFF
CDR3nt: TGTGCCAGCAGCTCCAGCGGGTACAGCTCCTACAATGAGCAGTTCTTC

abundance: NA
d_gene: NA
j_gene: TRBJ2-1
v_gene: TRBV6-5
len: 14
CDR3aa: CASSYSTGVGEQFF
CDR3nt: TGTGCCAGCAGTTACTCGACCGGGGTCGGTGAGCAGTTCTTC

abundance: NA
d_gene: NA
j_gene: TRBJ2-1
v_gene: TRBV27
len: 15
CDR3aa: CASSFRAGIYNEQFF
CDR3nt: TGTGCCAGCAGTTTTAGGGCGGGGATTTACAATGAGCAGTTCTTC

abundance: few
d_gene: NA
j_gene: TRBJ1-5
v_gene: TRBV25-1
len: 15
CDR3aa: CASSPPGVRDQPQHF
CDR3nt: TGTGCCAGCAGCCCCCCCGGGGTTAGAGATCAGCCCCAGCATTTT

abundance: NA
d_gene: TRBD1
j_gene: TRBJ2-5
v_gene: TRBV11-3
len: 14
CDR3aa: CASSARTGKETQYF
CDR3nt: TGTGCCAGCAGCGCACGGACAGGGAAAGAGACCCAGTACTTC

abundance: few
d_gene: NA
j_gene: TRBJ2-2
v_gene: TRBV2
len: 14
CDR3aa: CASSEEVNTGELFF
CDR3nt: TGTGCCAGCAGTGAGGAGGTAAACACCGGGGAGCTGTTTTTT

abundance: NA
d_gene: TRBD2
j_gene: TRBJ2-5
v_gene: TRBV7-7
len: 16
CDR3aa: CASSLGLAGILETQYF
CDR3nt: TGTGCTAGCAGCTTAGGGCTAGCGGGAATATTAGAGACCCAGTACTTC

abundance: NA
d_gene: TRBD2
j_gene: TRBJ2-7
v_gene: TRBV6-5
len: 14
CDR3aa: CASSSPGGAGEQYF
CDR3nt: TGTGCCAGCAGTTCCCCGGGGGGGGCGGGCGAGCAGTACTTC

abundance: NA
d_gene: NA
j_gene: TRBJ2-5
v_gene: TRBV5-1
len: 14
CDR3aa: CASSLEQPQETQYF
CDR3nt: TGCGCCAGCAGCTTGGAACAGCCACAAGAGACCCAGTACTTC

abundance: NA
d_gene: TRBD1
j_gene: TRBJ1-6
v_gene: TRBV5-5
len: 15
CDR3aa: CASSVPGQINSPLHF
CDR3nt: TGTGCCAGCAGCGTACCGGGACAGATTAATTCACCCCTCCACTTT

abundance: NA
d_gene: NA
j_gene: TRBJ1-5
v_gene: TRBV3-1/TRBV3-2
len: 16
CDR3aa: CASSQGISPFREPQHF
CDR3nt: TGTGCCAGCAGCCAAGGGATCTCGCCCTTCCGGGAGCCCCAGCATTTT

abundance: NA
d_gene: TRBD2
j_gene: TRBJ2-1
v_gene: TRBV7-3
len: 15
CDR3aa: CASSLVLAGANEQFF
CDR3nt: TGTGCCAGCAGCTTGGTTTTAGCGGGGGCCAATGAGCAGTTCTTC

abundance: NA
d_gene: NA
j_gene: TRBJ1-1
v_gene: TRBV20-1
len: 10
CDR3aa: CSARTVEAFF
CDR3nt: TGCAGTGCTAGGACAGTCGAAGCTTTCTTT

abundance: NA
d_gene: TRBD1
j_gene: TRBJ1-2
v_gene: TRBV5-5
len: 15
CDR3aa: CASSVTGVGYYGYTF
CDR3nt: TGTGCCAGCAGCGTGACAGGGGTCGGGTACTATGGCTACACCTTC

abundance: NA
d_gene: NA
j_gene: TRBJ2-7
v_gene: TRBV5-1
len: 14
CDR3aa: CASSSDRANYEQYF
CDR3nt: TGCGCCAGCAGCTCGGACAGAGCGAACTACGAGCAGTACTTC

abundance: few
d_gene: TRBD1
j_gene: TRBJ1-5
v_gene: TRBV7-8
len: 15
CDR3aa: CASSSDRGRNQPQHF
CDR3nt: TGTGCCAGCAGCTCCGACAGGGGGCGGAATCAGCCCCAGCATTTT

abundance: NA
d_gene: NA
j_gene: TRBJ2-7
v_gene: TRBV7-2
len: 15
CDR3aa: CASSPRVLPSYEQYF
CDR3nt: TGTGCCAGCAGCCCCCGGGTCTTGCCCTCCTACGAGCAGTACTTC

abundance: NA
d_gene: TRBD1
j_gene: TRBJ1-2
v_gene: TRBV6-5
len: 15
CDR3aa: CASRIGQDAYYGYTF
CDR3nt: TGTGCCAGTAGGATTGGACAGGACGCCTACTATGGCTACACCTTC

abundance: NA
d_gene: TRBD1
j_gene: TRBJ1-5
v_gene: TRBV27
len: 15
CDR3aa: CASSPPGQTNQPQHF
CDR3nt: TGTGCCAGCAGTCCCCCGGGACAGACAAATCAGCCCCAGCATTTT

abundance: once
d_gene: TRBD1
j_gene: TRBJ1-2
v_gene: TRBV25-1
len: 14
CDR3aa: CASSKGQGRYGYTF
CDR3nt: TGTGCCAGCAGTAAAGGACAGGGGAGGTATGGCTACACCTTC

abundance: NA
d_gene: NA
j_gene: TRBJ2-1
v_gene: TRBV4-3
len: 15
CDR3aa: CASSRARSSYNEQFF
CDR3nt: TGCGCCAGCAGCCGGGCCCGCAGCTCCTACAATGAGCAGTTCTTC

abundance: NA
d_gene: NA
j_gene: TRBJ1-2
v_gene: TRBV2
len: 14
CDR3aa: CASSKTVGNYGYTF
CDR3nt: TGTGCCAGCAGCAAGACAGTGGGGAACTATGGCTACACCTTC

abundance: NA
d_gene: NA
j_gene: TRBJ2-7
v_gene: TRBV18
len: 16
CDR3aa: CASSLDAGASSYEQYF
CDR3nt: TGTGCCAGCTCATTGGACGCTGGGGCTAGCTCCTACGAGCAGTACTTC

abundance: NA
d_gene: NA
j_gene: TRBJ1-4
v_gene: TRBV9
len: 15
CDR3aa: CASSVAGSYNEKLFF
CDR3nt: TGTGCCAGCAGCGTAGCAGGCAGCTATAATGAAAAACTGTTTTTT

abundance: NA
d_gene: TRBD1
j_gene: TRBJ1-1
v_gene: TRBV6-5
len: 15
CDR3aa: CASSRGDRFNTEAFF
CDR3nt: TGTGCCAGCAGTAGAGGGGACAGGTTTAACACTGAAGCTTTCTTT

abundance: NA
d_gene: TRBD1
j_gene: TRBJ2-3
v_gene: TRBV29-1
len: 14
CDR3aa: CSVRDSPSTDTQYF
CDR3nt: TGCAGCGTCCGGGACAGCCCTAGCACAGATACGCAGTATTTT

abundance: NA
d_gene: NA
j_gene: TRBJ1-1
v_gene: TRBV18
len: 12
CDR3aa: CASSPPGRVAFF
CDR3nt: TGTGCCAGCTCACCACCGGGGAGGGTTGCTTTCTTT

abundance: NA
d_gene: NA
j_gene: TRBJ1-1
v_gene: TRBV7-2
len: 13
CDR3aa: CASSPMMNTEAFF
CDR3nt: TGTGCCAGCAGCCCTATGATGAACACTGAAGCTTTCTTT

abundance: NA
d_gene: TRBD1
j_gene: TRBJ2-2
v_gene: TRBV7-9
len: 17
CDR3aa: CASSKDRGQRKTGELFF
CDR3nt: TGTGCCAGCAGCAAAGACAGGGGGCAGAGGAAAACCGGGGAGCTGTTTTTT

abundance: NA
d_gene: TRBD1
j_gene: TRBJ1-3
v_gene: TRBV29-1
len: 15
CDR3aa: CSVDTTGAAGNTIYF
CDR3nt: TGCAGCGTTGATACGACAGGGGCCGCAGGAAACACCATATATTTT

abundance: few
d_gene: TRBD1
j_gene: TRBJ2-2
v_gene: TRBV30
len: 14
CDR3aa: CAWEGTGVGGELFF
CDR3nt: TGTGCCTGGGAAGGTACAGGGGTAGGCGGGGAGCTGTTTTTT

abundance: once
d_gene: TRBD2
j_gene: TRBJ2-1
v_gene: TRBV5-4
len: 15
CDR3aa: CASSPPGGGGNEQFF
CDR3nt: TGTGCCAGCAGCCCCCCCGGGGGGGGCGGCAATGAGCAGTTCTTC

abundance: once
d_gene: NA
j_gene: TRBJ2-5
v_gene: TRBV7-6
len: 18
CDR3aa: CASSLGWGGGGARETQYF
CDR3nt: TGTGCCAGCAGCTTAGGTTGGGGAGGAGGGGGCGCAAGAGAGACCCAGTACTTC

abundance: NA
d_gene: NA
j_gene: TRBJ2-3
v_gene: TRBV5-1
len: 15
CDR3aa: CASSLARQGTDTQYF
CDR3nt: TGCGCCAGCAGCTTGGCGAGGCAGGGAACAGATACGCAGTATTTT

abundance: NA
d_gene: NA
j_gene: TRBJ1-3
v_gene: TRBV18
len: 16
CDR3aa: CASARTAATSGNTIYF
CDR3nt: TGTGCCAGCGCCCGGACTGCCGCCACCTCTGGAAACACCATATATTTT

abundance: few
d_gene: NA
j_gene: TRBJ2-3
v_gene: TRBV7-8
len: 17
CDR3aa: CASSLARGGLSTDTQYF
CDR3nt: TGTGCCAGCAGCTTAGCGCGTGGCGGCCTAAGCACAGATACGCAGTATTTT

abundance: NA
d_gene: TRBD2
j_gene: TRBJ2-1
v_gene: TRBV10-3
len: 18
CDR3aa: CAISEASSGSAGYNEQFF
CDR3nt: TGTGCCATCAGTGAGGCGTCTAGCGGGAGTGCGGGCTACAATGAGCAGTTCTTC

abundance: NA
d_gene: TRBD1
j_gene: TRBJ1-2
v_gene: TRBV4-3
len: 18
CDR3aa: CASSQVGGWTGGNYGYTF
CDR3nt: TGCGCCAGCAGCCAAGTCGGTGGTTGGACAGGGGGAAACTATGGCTACACCTTC

abundance: NA
d_gene: NA
j_gene: TRBJ2-7
v_gene: TRBV6-2/TRBV6-3
len: 12
CDR3aa: CASSRHLYEQYF
CDR3nt: TGTGCCAGCAGTCGACACCTCTACGAGCAGTACTTC

abundance: NA
d_gene: NA
j_gene: TRBJ2-7
v_gene: TRBV5-1
len: 15
CDR3aa: CASSPGDLINREQYF
CDR3nt: TGCGCCAGCAGCCCGGGGGACCTTATAAATAGAGAGCAGTACTTC

abundance: NA
d_gene: TRBD1
j_gene: TRBJ2-3
v_gene: TRBV4-3
len: 16
CDR3aa: CASSLTGTGSTDTQYF
CDR3nt: TGCGCCAGCAGCTTAACCGGGACAGGGAGCACAGATACGCAGTATTTT

abundance: NA
d_gene: NA
j_gene: TRBJ1-4
v_gene: TRBV9
len: 15
CDR3aa: CASSVAGSGGEKLFF
CDR3nt: TGTGCCAGCAGCGTAGCTGGGAGCGGAGGTGAAAAACTGTTTTTT

abundance: NA
d_gene: TRBD1
j_gene: TRBJ1-4
v_gene: TRBV7-9
len: 15
CDR3aa: CASSPRTGGAEKLFF
CDR3nt: TGTGCCAGCAGCCCCCGGACAGGGGGGGCGGAAAAACTGTTTTTT

abundance: once
d_gene: TRBD1
j_gene: TRBJ2-4
v_gene: TRBV7-2
len: 14
CDR3aa: CASSGGTGRYIQYF
CDR3nt: TGTGCCAGCAGCGGGGGGACAGGACGGTACATTCAGTACTTC

abundance: NA
d_gene: NA
j_gene: TRBJ2-3
v_gene: TRBV5-6
len: 15
CDR3aa: CASSLAVYGTDTQYF
CDR3nt: TGTGCCAGCAGCTTGGCCGTTTATGGCACAGATACGCAGTATTTT

abundance: NA
d_gene: NA
j_gene: TRBJ2-5
v_gene: TRBV19
len: 14
CDR3aa: CASSIAGRGETQYF
CDR3nt: TGTGCCAGTAGTATTGCGGGCAGGGGAGAGACCCAGTACTTC

abundance: NA
d_gene: TRBD1
j_gene: TRBJ1-5
v_gene: TRBV2
len: 15
CDR3aa: CASSSGTGLYQPQHF
CDR3nt: TGTGCCAGCAGTTCCGGGACAGGGCTGTATCAGCCCCAGCATTTT

abundance: few
d_gene: NA
j_gene: TRBJ2-2
v_gene: TRBV19
len: 14
CDR3aa: CASTRRDVAGELFF
CDR3nt: TGTGCCAGTACCAGGAGGGATGTCGCCGGGGAGCTGTTTTTT

abundance: NA
d_gene: TRBD2
j_gene: TRBJ2-1
v_gene: TRBV9
len: 16
CDR3aa: CASSVGPSGTYNEQFF
CDR3nt: TGTGCCAGCAGCGTAGGCCCTAGCGGAACCTACAATGAGCAGTTCTTC

abundance: few
d_gene: TRBD2
j_gene: TRBJ2-3
v_gene: TRBV7-9
len: 17
CDR3aa: CASSPRPGLVGGDTQYF
CDR3nt: TGTGCCAGCAGCCCTCGACCGGGACTAGTCGGAGGTGATACGCAGTATTTT

abundance: NA
d_gene: TRBD2
j_gene: TRBJ2-1
v_gene: TRBV29-1
len: 17
CDR3aa: CSVVGLAGAGPYNEQFF
CDR3nt: TGCAGCGTTGTTGGACTAGCGGGGGCCGGACCCTACAATGAGCAGTTCTTC

abundance: NA
d_gene: TRBD1
j_gene: TRBJ2-2
v_gene: TRBV7-7
len: 17
CDR3aa: CASSPTGGEIGIGELFF
CDR3nt: TGTGCTAGCAGCCCTACAGGGGGCGAAATTGGCATCGGGGAGCTGTTTTTT